The count of the clone carrying this T cell receptor (beta chain) is one. This entry belongs to a study of blood T cell repertoires in COVID-19. Data came from immunoSEQ multiplex PCR; TCRdb stores just in-frame clones and leaves some out. The table records approximately 250,000 clones, approximately 88% of them present only once. The CDR3 has 14 amino acids. Germline values: CDR1 ENHRY, CDR2 SYGVKD. V dropped 5 bases and J dropped 8; count of bases not matched to a gene: 6. The clonotype comes from a woman aged 40 to 50 with acute COVID-19. The J gene is TRBJ1-4, the V gene TRBV10-3; 9 bases fit TRBD1. The specimen sequenced was PBMCs or T cells enriched from blood (not recorded which). Here the CDR3 reads CAISPGQGAEKLFF. The CDR3 DNA sequence: TGTGCCATCAGTCCGGGACAGGGTGCCGAAAAACTGTTTTTT.